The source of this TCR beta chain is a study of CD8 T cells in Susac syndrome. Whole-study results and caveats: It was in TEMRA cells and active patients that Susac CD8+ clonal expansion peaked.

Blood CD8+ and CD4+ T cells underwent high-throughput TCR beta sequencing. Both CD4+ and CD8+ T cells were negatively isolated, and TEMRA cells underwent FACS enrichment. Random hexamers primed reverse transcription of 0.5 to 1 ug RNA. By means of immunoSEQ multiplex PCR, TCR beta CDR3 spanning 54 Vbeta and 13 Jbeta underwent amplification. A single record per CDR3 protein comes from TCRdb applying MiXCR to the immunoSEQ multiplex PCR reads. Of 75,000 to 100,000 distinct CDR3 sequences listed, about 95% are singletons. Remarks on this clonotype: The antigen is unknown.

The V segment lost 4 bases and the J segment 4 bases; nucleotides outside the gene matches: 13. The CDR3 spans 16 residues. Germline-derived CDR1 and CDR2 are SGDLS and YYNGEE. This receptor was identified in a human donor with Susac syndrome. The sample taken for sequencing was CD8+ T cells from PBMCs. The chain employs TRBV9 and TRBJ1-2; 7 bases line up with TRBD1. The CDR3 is CASSPPVAGGVYGYTF. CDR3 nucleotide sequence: TGTGCCAGCAGCCCCCCGGTGGCAGGGGGGGTCTATGGCTACACCTTC.